This is a list of T cell receptor beta chains from one sample in a study of blood T cell repertoires in COVID-19. The assay was immunoSEQ multiplex PCR, and TCRdb's table has in-frame clones only and misses some. The data contain about 30,000 clones, over 70% of them singletons. The sequenced sample consisted of peripheral blood. All receptors derive from a man in his 60s with active COVID-19. Each CDR3 is given with its conserved first and last residue.

CDR3	length	V	J
CASSATGGVSGNTIYF	16	TRBV5-1	TRBJ1-3
CASSQVLRYSSGNTIYF	17	TRBV3-1/TRBV3-2	TRBJ1-3
CASSLPTSGTDTQYF	15	TRBV5-1	TRBJ2-3
CASSTWSSGRAREQFF	16	TRBV19	TRBJ2-1
CASSPGSLVGAGAEAFF	17	TRBV18	TRBJ1-1
CASSASSGSRINNEQFF	17	TRBV6-4	TRBJ2-1
CASSLARVETGNSNQPQHF	19	TRBV7-2	TRBJ1-5
CASSLFGQPQHF	12	TRBV28	TRBJ1-5
CAWSPTGGSGYTF	13	TRBV30	TRBJ1-2
CASSKRQTSNQPQHF	15	TRBV28	TRBJ1-5
CASSPLGREGSGELFF	16	TRBV28	TRBJ2-2
CASSLSRLGNTIYF	14	TRBV27	TRBJ1-3
CASSPRTSGSTDTQYF	16	TRBV18	TRBJ2-3